This T cell receptor (beta chain) was identified during a study of T cells in Graves' hyperthyroidism and ophthalmopathy. Regarding the study as a whole: Ophthalmopathy and stable hyperthyroidism were told apart by a 13 V-J model. In the blood, most expanded thyroid clonotypes above 0.001 appeared as well.

The source material, RNA transcripts, was used to amplify TCR beta CDR3 regions. The HTBI primer set served for first-round RT-PCR of the TCR CDR3. TCRdb used MiXCR to reprocess the multiplex PCR reads, holding one entry per CDR3 protein. The sample holds roughly 650,000 distinct CDR3 sequences, about a sixth seen once. Individuals with ophthalmopathy presented a Clinical Activity Score of at least 3, a NOSPECS grade of at least 4 and a duration under 3 months. Orbital computed tomography, thyroid ultrasound, serum thyroxine and TRAb, and clinical symptoms together informed the diagnoses. This clonotype was seen at least ten times. The antigen is not known. This TCR derives from a woman in her 40s with Graves' ophthalmopathy. Sequenced input: blood.

The CDR3 DNA reads as TGCAGCGTTGCCAGGGGCGCTACTAGACAAGAGACCCAGTACTTC. Its protein is CSVARGATRQETQYF. The chain uses TRBV29-1 and TRBJ2-5; perhaps TRBD1 as D (6 bases). The V gene lost 4 bases and the J gene lost 2 bases, with 17 bases spanning the gap. The CDR3 is 15 amino acids. Germline V gene lookup returns CDR1 SQVTM and CDR2 ANQGSEA.